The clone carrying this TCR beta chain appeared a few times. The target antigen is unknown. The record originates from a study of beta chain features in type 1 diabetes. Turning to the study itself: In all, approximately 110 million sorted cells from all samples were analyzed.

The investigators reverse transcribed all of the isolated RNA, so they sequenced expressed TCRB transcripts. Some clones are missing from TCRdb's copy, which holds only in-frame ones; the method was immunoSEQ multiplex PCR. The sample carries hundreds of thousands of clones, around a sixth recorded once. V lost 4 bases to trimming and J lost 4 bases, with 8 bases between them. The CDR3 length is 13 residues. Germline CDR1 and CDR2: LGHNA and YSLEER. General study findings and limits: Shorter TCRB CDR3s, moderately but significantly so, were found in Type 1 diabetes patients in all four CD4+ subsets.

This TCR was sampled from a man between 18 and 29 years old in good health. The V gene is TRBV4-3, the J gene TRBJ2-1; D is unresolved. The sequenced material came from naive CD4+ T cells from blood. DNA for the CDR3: TGCGCCAGCAGCCTCAGTCAATACAATGAGCAGTTCTTC. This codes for CASSLSQYNEQFF.